This TCR beta chain was observed in a study of post-analysis software for immune sequencing data. Study details: Relapsing-remitting, secondary progressive and progressive-relapsing courses of multiple sclerosis were included. Study-wide results and limits: Comparison of patients with controls showed roughly five TRBV segments more frequent in patients, TRBV5-6, TRBV5-1 and TRBV20-1 among them. By F measure, samples from a shared preparation batch strongly co-clustered. In multiple sclerosis, normalized Chao1 diversity was significantly below that of controls.

TCR beta cDNA libraries had unique molecular identifiers. MiXCR, run by TCRdb on the PCR reads, gives a single entry per CDR3 protein. The table has fewer than 850,000 distinct CDR3 sequences, under 60% seen once; the top ten hold 4.9%. About this clonotype: Its antigen remains unidentified.

Trimming shortened V by 2 bases and J by 1 base, and 15 bases separated the two germline ends. Germline CDR1 SGHTA, CDR2 FQGNSA. The CDR3 sequence is 17 residues long. Sequenced sample: blood. The V and J genes are TRBV7-2 and TRBJ1-5; the D gene is possibly TRBD1 (6 bases). The receptor's source is a girl between 5 and 17 years old with multiple sclerosis. CDR3: CASSLWGRGASNQPQHF. Written as DNA, the CDR3 is TGTGCCAGCAGCTTATGGGGGAGGGGGGCGAGCAATCAGCCCCAGCATTTT.